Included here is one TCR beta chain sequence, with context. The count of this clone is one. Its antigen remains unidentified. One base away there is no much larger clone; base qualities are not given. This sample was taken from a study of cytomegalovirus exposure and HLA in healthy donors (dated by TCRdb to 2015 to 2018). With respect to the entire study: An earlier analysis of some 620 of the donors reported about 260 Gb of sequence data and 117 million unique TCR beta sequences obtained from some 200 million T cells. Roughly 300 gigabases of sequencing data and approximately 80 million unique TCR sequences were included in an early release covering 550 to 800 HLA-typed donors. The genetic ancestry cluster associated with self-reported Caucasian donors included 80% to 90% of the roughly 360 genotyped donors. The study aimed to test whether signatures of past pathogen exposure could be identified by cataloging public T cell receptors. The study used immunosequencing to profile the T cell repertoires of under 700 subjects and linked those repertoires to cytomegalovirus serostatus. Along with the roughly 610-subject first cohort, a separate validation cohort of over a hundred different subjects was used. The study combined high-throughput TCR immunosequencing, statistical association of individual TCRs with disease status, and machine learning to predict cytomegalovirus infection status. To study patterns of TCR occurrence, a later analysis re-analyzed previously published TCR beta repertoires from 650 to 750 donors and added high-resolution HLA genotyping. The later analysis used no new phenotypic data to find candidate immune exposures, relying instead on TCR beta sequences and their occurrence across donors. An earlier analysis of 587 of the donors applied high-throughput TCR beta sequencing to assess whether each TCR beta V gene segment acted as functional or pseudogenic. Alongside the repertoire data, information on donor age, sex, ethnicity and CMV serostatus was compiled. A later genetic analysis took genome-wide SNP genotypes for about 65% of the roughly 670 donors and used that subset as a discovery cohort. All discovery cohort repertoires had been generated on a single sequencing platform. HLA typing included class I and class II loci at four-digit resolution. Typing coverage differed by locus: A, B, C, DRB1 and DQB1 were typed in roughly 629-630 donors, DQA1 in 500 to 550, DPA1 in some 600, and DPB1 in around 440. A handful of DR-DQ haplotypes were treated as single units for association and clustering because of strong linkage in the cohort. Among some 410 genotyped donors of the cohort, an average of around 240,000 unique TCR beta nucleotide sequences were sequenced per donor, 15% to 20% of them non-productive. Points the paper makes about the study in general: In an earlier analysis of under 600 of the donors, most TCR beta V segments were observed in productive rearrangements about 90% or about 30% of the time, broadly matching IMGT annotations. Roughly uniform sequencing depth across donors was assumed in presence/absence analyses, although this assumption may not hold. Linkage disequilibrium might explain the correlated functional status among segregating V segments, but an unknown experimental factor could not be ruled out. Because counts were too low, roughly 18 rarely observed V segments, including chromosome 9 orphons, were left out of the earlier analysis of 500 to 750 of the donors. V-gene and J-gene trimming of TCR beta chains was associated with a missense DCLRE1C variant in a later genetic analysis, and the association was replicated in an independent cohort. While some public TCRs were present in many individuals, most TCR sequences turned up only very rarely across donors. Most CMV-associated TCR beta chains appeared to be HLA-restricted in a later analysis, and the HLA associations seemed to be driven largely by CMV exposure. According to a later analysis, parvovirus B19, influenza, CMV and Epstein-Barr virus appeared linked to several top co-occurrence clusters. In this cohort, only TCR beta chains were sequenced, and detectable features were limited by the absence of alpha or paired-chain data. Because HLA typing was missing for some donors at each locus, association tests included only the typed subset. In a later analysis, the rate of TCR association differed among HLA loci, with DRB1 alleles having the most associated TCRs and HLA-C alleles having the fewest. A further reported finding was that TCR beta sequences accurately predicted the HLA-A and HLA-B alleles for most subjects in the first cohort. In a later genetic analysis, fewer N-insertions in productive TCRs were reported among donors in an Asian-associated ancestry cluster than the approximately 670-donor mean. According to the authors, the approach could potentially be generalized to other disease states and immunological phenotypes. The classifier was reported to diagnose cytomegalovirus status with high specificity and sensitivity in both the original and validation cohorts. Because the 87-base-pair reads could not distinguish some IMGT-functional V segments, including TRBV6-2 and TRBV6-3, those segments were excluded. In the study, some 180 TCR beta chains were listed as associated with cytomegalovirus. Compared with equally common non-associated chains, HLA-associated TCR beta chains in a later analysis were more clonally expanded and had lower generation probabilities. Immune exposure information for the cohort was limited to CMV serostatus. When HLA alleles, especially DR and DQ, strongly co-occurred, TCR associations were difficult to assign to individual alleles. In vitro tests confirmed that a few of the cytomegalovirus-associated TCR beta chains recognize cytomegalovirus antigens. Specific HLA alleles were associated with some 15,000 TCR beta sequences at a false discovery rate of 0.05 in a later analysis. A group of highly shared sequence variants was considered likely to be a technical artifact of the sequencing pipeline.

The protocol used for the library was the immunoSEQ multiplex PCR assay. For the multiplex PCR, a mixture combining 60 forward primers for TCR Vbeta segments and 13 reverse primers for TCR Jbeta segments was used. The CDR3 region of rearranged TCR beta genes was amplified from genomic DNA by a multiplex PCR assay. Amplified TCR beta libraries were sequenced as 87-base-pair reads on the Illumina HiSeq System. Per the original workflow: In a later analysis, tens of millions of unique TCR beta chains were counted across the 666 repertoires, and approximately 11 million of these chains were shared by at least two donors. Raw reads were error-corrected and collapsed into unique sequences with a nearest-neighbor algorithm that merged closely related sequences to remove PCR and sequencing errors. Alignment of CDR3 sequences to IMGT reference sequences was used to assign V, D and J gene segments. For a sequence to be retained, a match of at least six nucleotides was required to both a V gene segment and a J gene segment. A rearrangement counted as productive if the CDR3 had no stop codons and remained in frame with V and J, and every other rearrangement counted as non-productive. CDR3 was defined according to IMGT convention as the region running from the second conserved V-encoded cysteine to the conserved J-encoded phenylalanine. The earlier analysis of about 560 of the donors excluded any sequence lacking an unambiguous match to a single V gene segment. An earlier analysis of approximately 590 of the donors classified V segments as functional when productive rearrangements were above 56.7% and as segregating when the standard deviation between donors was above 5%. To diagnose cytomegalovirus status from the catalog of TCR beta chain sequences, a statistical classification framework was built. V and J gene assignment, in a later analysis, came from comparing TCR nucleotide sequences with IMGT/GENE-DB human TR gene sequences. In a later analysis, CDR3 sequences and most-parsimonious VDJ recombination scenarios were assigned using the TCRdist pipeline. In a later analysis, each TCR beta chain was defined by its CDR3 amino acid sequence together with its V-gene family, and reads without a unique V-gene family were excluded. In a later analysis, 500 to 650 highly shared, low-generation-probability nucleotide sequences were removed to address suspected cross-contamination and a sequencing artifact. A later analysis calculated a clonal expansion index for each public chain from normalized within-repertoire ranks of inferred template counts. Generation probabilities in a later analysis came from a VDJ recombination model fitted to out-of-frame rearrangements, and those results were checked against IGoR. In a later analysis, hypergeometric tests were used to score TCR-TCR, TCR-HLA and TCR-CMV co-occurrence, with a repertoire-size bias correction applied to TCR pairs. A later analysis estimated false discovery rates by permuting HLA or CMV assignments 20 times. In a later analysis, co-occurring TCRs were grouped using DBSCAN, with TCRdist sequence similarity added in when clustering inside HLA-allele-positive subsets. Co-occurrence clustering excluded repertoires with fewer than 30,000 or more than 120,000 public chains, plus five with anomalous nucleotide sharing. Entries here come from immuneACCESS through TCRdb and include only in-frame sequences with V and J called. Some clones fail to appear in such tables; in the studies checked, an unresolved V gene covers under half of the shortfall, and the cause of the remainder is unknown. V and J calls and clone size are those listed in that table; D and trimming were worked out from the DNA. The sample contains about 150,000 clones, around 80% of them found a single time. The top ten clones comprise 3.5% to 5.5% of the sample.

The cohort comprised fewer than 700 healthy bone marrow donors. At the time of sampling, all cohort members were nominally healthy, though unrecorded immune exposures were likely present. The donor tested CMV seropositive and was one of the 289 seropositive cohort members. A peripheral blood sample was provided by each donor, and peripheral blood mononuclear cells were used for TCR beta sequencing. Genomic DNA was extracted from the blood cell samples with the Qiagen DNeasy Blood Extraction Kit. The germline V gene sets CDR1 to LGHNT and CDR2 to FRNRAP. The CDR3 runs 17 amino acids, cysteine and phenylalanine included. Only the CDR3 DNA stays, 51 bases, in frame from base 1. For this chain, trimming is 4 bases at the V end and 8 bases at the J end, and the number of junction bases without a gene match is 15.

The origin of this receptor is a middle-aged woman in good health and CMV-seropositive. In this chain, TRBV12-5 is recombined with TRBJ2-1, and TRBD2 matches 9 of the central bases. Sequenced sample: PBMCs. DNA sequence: TGTGCTAGTGGTTCCGGGCTCGGCGCGGGGGGGAGCGATGAGCAGTTCTTC. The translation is CASGSGLGAGGSDEQFF.